In its sample, the clone carrying this T cell receptor (beta chain) was seen once. J was trimmed by 2 bases and V by 1 base; bases with no gene match: 5. This CDR3 has 17 residues. Germline V CDR1 and CDR2: SGHNT, YYREEE (reference sequence). This sample was taken from a study of control samples from healthy donors and cancer patients. Libraries were prepared by immunoSEQ multiplex PCR; TCRdb keeps only in-frame clonotypes and omits some of them. The sample includes about 130,000 clones, roughly 87% of them seen just once. This TCR came from a man between 18 and 29 years old in good health. The sample taken for sequencing was blood. This chain uses TRBV5-4 with TRBJ1-4, with 10 nucleotides matching TRBD1. CDR3 in DNA: TGTGCCAGCAGCTTGAAGACAGGGGGCGGCACTAATGAAAAACTGTTTTTT. Encoded protein: CASSLKTGGGTNEKLFF.